The 9 T cell receptor beta chains below come from one sample, sequenced in a study of blood T cell repertoires in COVID-19. The table came from immunoSEQ multiplex PCR; TCRdb's copy has only in-frame clones and leaves some out. Of tens of thousands of clones listed, around 90% are singletons. The sequenced material came from peripheral blood. The receptors here all came from a man between 60 and 70 years old with COVID-19, enrolled during active disease.

The genes are TRBV15 and TRBJ2-2; a weak D match, TRBD2 (5 bases). CDR1 and CDR2 (germline): LNHNV, YYDKDF (reference sequence). V was trimmed by 0 bases and J by 6 bases, leaving 11 bases between them. The CDR3 extends over 15 amino acids. The CDR3 region is CATSRDRDSAGELFF. The CDR3 DNA reads as TGTGCCACCAGCAGAGATAGGGATAGCGCCGGGGAGCTGTTTTTT.

The chain links TRBV18 to TRBJ2-3; D perhaps matches TRBD1 (6 bases). This CDR3 region has 15 residues. The V end was cut by 0 bases, the J end by 4 bases, with 11 bases between. Looked up from germline, CDR1 is KGHSH and CDR2 is LQKENI. This chain's CDR3 is CASSPPRGSPDTQYF. The DNA for the CDR3 is TGTGCCAGCTCACCACCTAGGGGGAGCCCAGATACGCAGTATTTT.

The chain carries TRBV20-1 and TRBJ1-2, with D uncertain. In germline, CDR1 is DFQATT, CDR2 SNEGSKA (reference sequence). This CDR3 region has 11 residues. Trimming left V 0 bases short and J 10 bases short, with 9 bases between. In nucleotides, the CDR3 is TGCAGTGCTAGAGATCGACACATCTACACCTTC. Protein sequence: CSARDRHIYTF.

V gene TRBV5-1 combines with J gene TRBJ1-1; D is unclear. Germline V lookup: CDR1 SGHRS, CDR2 YFSETQ. The V gene lost 4 bases and the J gene lost 3 bases, with 13 bases spanning the gap. The CDR3 totals 14 residues. CDR3 loop: CASSGPRMDTEAFF. The CDR3 nucleotides read TGCGCCAGCAGCGGCCCTAGGATGGACACTGAAGCTTTCTTT.

This clone is a singleton in its sample. This sequence joins TRBV6-2 or TRBV6-3 and TRBJ2-1, with 10 bases lining up with TRBD1. The CDR3 covers 15 residues. V shed 6 bases and J 4 bases; nucleotides not matched to a gene: 6. Per the germline V gene, CDR1 is MNHEY and CDR2 is SVGEGT. CDR3 DNA: TGTGCCAGCAGCCGGGGGGACAGGGGATACAATGAGCAGTTCTTC. It is translated as CASSRGDRGYNEQFF.

The sample holds a few counts of this clone. The rearrangement joins TRBV5-6 to TRBJ2-5, with 8 bases lining up with TRBD2. Per germline, CDR1 SGHDT and CDR2 YYEEEE. The J segment lost 4 bases and the V segment lost 3 bases, leaving 8 bases of the junction unmatched. The CDR3 has 15 residues. Written as DNA, the CDR3 is TGTGCCAGCAGCTCCGCTTTAGCGGGAAGAGAGACCCAGTACTTC. Protein sequence: CASSSALAGRETQYF.

This clone counts as medium-sized (0.01 to 0.1%). The rearrangement joins TRBV13 to TRBJ2-1; 15 nucleotides match TRBD2. The germline V gene encodes CDR1 PRHDT and CDR2 FYEKMQ (reference sequence). The CDR3 totals 15 residues. Losses at the gene ends were 6 bases for V and 8 bases for J; bases not matched to a gene: 5. CDR3 DNA: TGTGCCAGCAGACAGGGACTAGCGGGAGGACATGAGCAGTTCTTC. It translates to CASRQGLAGGHEQFF.

To note about this clone: The DNA is left out, because the CDR3 cannot be placed on it with certainty; the CDR3 is given as TCRdb lists it. The chain combines TRBV28 with TRBJ2-7; the DNA was not used to check the table's D call, TRBD2. CDR1 MDHEN and CDR2 SYDVKM come from the germline V gene. The CDR3 length is 15 residues, termini included. The CDR3 here is CASSSSGGDSYEQYF.

The rearrangement uses TRBV9 and TRBJ2-1, with D tentatively TRBD2 (6 bases). CDR1 is SGDLS and CDR2 is YYNGEE in the germline V gene. The CDR3 consists of 16 residues. V was pared by 4 bases and J by 6 bases, with 20 bases between. CDR3 loop: CASSPILAEAFNEQFF. CDR3 in DNA: TGTGCCAGCAGCCCGATTTTAGCGGAGGCCTTCAATGAGCAGTTCTTC.